One sample yielded the 25 T cell receptor beta chains listed below, sequenced in a study of blood T cell repertoires in COVID-19. Libraries were prepared by immunoSEQ multiplex PCR; TCRdb keeps only in-frame clonotypes and omits some of them. The sample holds 200,000 to 250,000 clones, around 87% seen once. Sequencing used PBMCs or T cells enriched from blood (not recorded which). These receptors all stem from a woman under 30 in a cohort exposed to, infected with or recovered from COVID-19 (not recorded which).

This sequence joins TRBV28 and TRBJ2-7; 7 bases align to TRBD1. The J segment lost 3 bases and the V segment lost 10 bases, leaving 12 bases of the junction unmatched. The length of the CDR3 is 14 residues. Germline CDR1 MDHEN, CDR2 SYDVKM. CDR3 amino acids: CATQSRQGIYEQYF. CDR3 bases: TGTGCCACCCAATCAAGACAGGGTATCTACGAGCAGTACTTC.

The V gene is TRBV24-1, the J gene TRBJ2-3; 11 bases are shared with TRBD1. With 1 base clipped from V and 6 bases from J, the junction kept 5 bases outside the gene matches. This CDR3 contains 16 residues. Germline V gene lookup returns CDR1 KGHDR and CDR2 SFDVKD. CDR3 sequence (DNA): TGTGCCACCAGTGATTTAGGACAGGGGGCAGCTGATACGCAGTATTTT. This gives the protein CATSDLGQGAADTQYF.

V and J are TRBV3-1 (or the pseudogene TRBV3-2) and TRBJ2-1; D gene uncertain. The V end was cut by 2 bases, the J end by 7 bases, with 6 bases between. This CDR3 region has 12 residues. Per germline, CDR1 LGHDT and CDR2 YNNKEL (reference sequence). CDR3 sequence (DNA): TGTGCCAGCAGCCAACGAGGAAATGAGCAGTTCTTC. This sequence encodes CASSQRGNEQFF.

This clone was seen a single time. CDR3 region: CASSDPAGYQETQYF. CDR3 in DNA: TGTGCCAGCAGTGATCCAGCGGGGTACCAAGAGACCCAGTACTTC. This chain connects TRBV2 to TRBJ2-5, with 7 positions matching TRBD2. This CDR3 region has 15 residues. V lost 3 bases, J lost 0 bases, and 4 bases stayed unmatched. Looked up from germline, CDR1 is SNHLY and CDR2 is FYNNEI. The full variable domain, completed using reference TRBV2 and TRBJ2-5, is EPEVTQTPSHQVTQMGQEVILRCVPISNHLYFYWYRQILGQKVEFLVSFYNNEISEKSEIFDDQFSVERPDGSNFTLKIRSTKLEDSAMYFCASSDPAGYQETQYFGPGTRLLVL.

As regards this clone: The sample has other DNA sequences that encode this CDR3 too. The rearrangement links TRBV15 to TRBJ1-3; perhaps TRBD1 as D (6 bases). V lost 0 bases, J lost 0 bases, and 6 bases lay in between. CDR1 is LNHNV, CDR2 YYDKDF, per germline (reference sequence). CDR3 size: 15 residues. CDR3 in amino acids: CATSRDRGSGNTIYF. For the CDR3, the DNA is TGTGCCACCAGCAGAGACAGGGGCTCTGGAAACACCATATATTTT.

CDR3 DNA sequence: TGTGCCAGCAGCTTGGATATTAGTTACGAGCAGTACTTC. Translation: CASSLDISYEQYF. V is TRBV5-5 and J is TRBJ2-7; D remains ambiguous. CDR3 length equals 13 residues. Per germline, CDR1 SGHKS and CDR2 YYEKEE (reference sequence). V was cut by 0 bases and J by 4 bases, with 8 bases left in between.

The rearrangement joins TRBV5-4 to TRBJ1-4, with a possible D match to TRBD1 (6 bases). Trimming took off 0 bases at V and 4 bases at J, with 13 bases between the two ends. The CDR3 extends over 16 amino acids. Germline V gives CDR1 SGHNT, CDR2 YYREEE (reference sequence). CDR3 sequence reads: CASSLAGGGLNEKLFF. CDR3 sequence (DNA): TGTGCCAGCAGCTTGGCGGGCGGGGGCCTTAATGAAAAACTGTTTTTT.

V is TRBV5-1 and J is TRBJ1-1; tentative D call: TRBD1 (6 bases). Trimming shortened V by 1 base and J by 2 bases, and 15 bases separated the two germline ends. CDR1 is SGHRS and CDR2 is YFSETQ in the germline V gene. The CDR3 is 16 amino acids. The CDR3 bases are TGCGCCAGCAGCTTGTCTCAGGGGTCCCTTAACACTGAAGCTTTCTTT. It codes for CASSLSQGSLNTEAFF.

This chain links TRBV19 with TRBJ1-1; D is unclear. The length of the CDR3 is 13 residues. In germline, CDR1 is LNHDA, CDR2 SQIVND (reference sequence). The V end was cut by 2 bases, the J end by 1 base, with 5 bases between. CDR3 coding DNA: TGTGCCAGTAGTATAAGCGGGAACACTGAAGCTTTCTTT. Translated, it gives CASSISGNTEAFF.

The rearrangement joins TRBV27 to TRBJ1-2; maybe TRBD1 (5 bases). This CDR3 has 11 residues. CDR1 is MNHEY and CDR2 is SMNVEV in the germline V gene (reference sequence). Trimming took 6 bases from V and 5 from J, leaving 7 bases between them. CDR3 sequence: CASSPGYGYTF. The CDR3 nucleotides are TGTGCCAGCAGCCCAGGGTATGGCTACACCTTC.

The rearrangement joins TRBV7-2 to TRBJ1-6; D is unclear. Germline CDR1 and CDR2: SGHTA and FQGNSA. V lost 2 bases to trimming and J lost 0 bases, with 5 bases between them. The length of the CDR3 is 15 residues. CDR3 bases: TGTGCCAGCAGCTTACAGGTCTCCTATAATTCACCCCTCCACTTT. It is translated as CASSLQVSYNSPLHF.

The chain uses TRBV4-2 and TRBJ2-5; 8 nucleotides line up with TRBD2. The CDR3 runs 18 residues. Looked up from germline, CDR1 is LGHNA and CDR2 is YNFKEQ. V was pared by 1 base and J by 4 bases, with 14 bases of the junction left unmatched. The CDR3 region has the DNA TGTGCCAGCAGCCAAGTACCCTCCCCGCGGGGGGAGGGAGAGACCCAGTACTTC. This gives the protein CASSQVPSPRGEGETQYF.

This chain joins TRBV9 and TRBJ2-1; D may be TRBD1 (6 bases). Trimming left V 2 bases short and J 7 bases short, with 10 bases between. In germline, CDR1 is SGDLS, CDR2 YYNGEE. This CDR3 contains 13 residues. CDR3 DNA sequence: TGTGCCAGCAGCGTTTACAGGGAGAATGAGCAGTTCTTC. Translation: CASSVYRENEQFF.

The chain couples TRBV3-1 (or the pseudogene TRBV3-2) to TRBJ2-7, with TRBD1 matching over 9 bases. Germline CDR1 reads LGHDT; CDR2 reads YNNKEL (reference sequence). This CDR3 has 15 amino acids. V was pared by 1 base and J by 7 bases, with 8 bases of the junction left unmatched. The CDR3 is CASSQGGQGKGEQYF. The CDR3 DNA reads TGTGCCAGCAGCCAAGGAGGACAGGGGAAGGGAGAGCAGTACTTC.

The CDR3 here is CAGWTGGYEQYF. The CDR3, as DNA: TGTGCCGGGTGGACAGGGGGCTACGAGCAGTACTTC. The chain joins TRBV30 to TRBJ2-7; 10 bases line up with TRBD1. Germline V CDR1 and CDR2: GTSNPN, SVGIG (reference sequence). The CDR3 runs to 12 residues. Losses at the gene ends were 8 bases for V and 3 bases for J; bases not matched to a gene: 4.

This chain's CDR3 is CASAGGRGTEAFF. The CDR3 DNA reads as TGTGCCAGTGCAGGGGGCAGAGGGACTGAAGCTTTCTTT. V and J are TRBV6-5 and TRBJ1-1, with 8 bases lining up with TRBD1. The CDR3 is 13 residues long. Unmatched junction bases numbered 8, after V lost 9 bases and J lost 5 bases. Germline CDR1 is MNHEY and CDR2 is SVGAGI.

The chain carries TRBV15 and TRBJ2-1; D may be TRBD1 (6 bases). The germline gives CDR1 LNHNV, CDR2 YYDKDF (reference sequence). Trimming shortened V by 0 bases and J by 3 bases, and 9 bases separated the two germline ends. There are 15 residues in the CDR3. The CDR3 DNA reads TGTGCCACCAGCAGAGACCAGGACAGCTACAATGAGCAGTTCTTC. Protein sequence: CATSRDQDSYNEQFF.

This chain connects TRBV7-8 to TRBJ2-1; TRBD2 matches at 8 bases. The germline V gene encodes CDR1 SGHVS and CDR2 FQNEAQ. This CDR3 region has 19 residues. Losses at the gene ends were 0 bases for V and 5 bases for J; bases not matched to a gene: 15. CDR3 sequence (DNA): TGTGCCAGCAGCTTAGCGGAAAGGACTAGCTTTCGATCGGACAATGAGCAGTTCTTC. Its protein product is CASSLAERTSFRSDNEQFF.

The V gene is TRBV6-6, the J gene TRBJ1-3; D gene unclear. The CDR3 totals 15 residues. The V end lost 9 bases, the J end lost 3 bases, and 18 bases lay between the germline ends. Germline V gene lookup returns CDR1 MNHNY and CDR2 SVGAGI (reference sequence). The CDR3 loop is CASTRVLGSGNTIYF. CDR3 sequence (DNA): TGTGCCAGTACCCGCGTCCTAGGGAGTGGAAACACCATATATTTT.

The V gene is TRBV5-1, the J gene TRBJ2-7; 15 bases are shared with TRBD2. The CDR3 has 18 amino acids. V trimming: 0 bases; J trimming: 4 bases; junction bases outside the gene matches: 8. Per the germline V gene, CDR1 is SGHRS and CDR2 is YFSETQ. CDR3 region: CASSLGTSGRGGTYEQYF. CDR3 DNA: TGCGCCAGCAGCTTGGGGACTAGCGGGAGGGGTGGAACATACGAGCAGTACTTC.

This chain links TRBV2 with TRBJ2-5; 8 positions agree with TRBD1. V shed 6 bases, J shed 5 bases, and the junction held 8 bases outside the gene matches. The CDR3 loop spans 14 amino acids. CDR1 is SNHLY, CDR2 FYNNEI, per germline. The CDR3 DNA sequence: TGTGCCAGCAGAGTGGACAGGGTTCGGGAGACCCAGTACTTC. Translation gives CASRVDRVRETQYF.

The chain joins TRBV28 to TRBJ2-2, with a weak D call TRBD2 (6 bases). V shed 7 bases and J shed 4 bases, with 10 bases lying between them. CDR3 size: 13 residues. Germline CDR1 reads MDHEN; CDR2 reads SYDVKM. The CDR3 DNA is TGTGCCAGCACGCAGGGACTCACCGGGGAGCTGTTTTTT. Translation: CASTQGLTGELFF.

The gene calls are TRBV18 and TRBJ2-7; 8 nucleotides match TRBD1. Germline-derived CDR1 and CDR2 are KGHSH and LQKENI. V gave up 5 bases and J gave up 6 bases; unmatched junction bases: 6. The CDR3 has 13 residues. The CDR3 sequence: CASSFQGATEQYF. Written as DNA, the CDR3 is TGTGCCAGCTCATTTCAGGGGGCTACCGAGCAGTACTTC.

This clone came up a few times. The V gene is TRBV30, the J gene TRBJ1-1; TRBD1 matches at 9 bases. CDR1 and CDR2 (germline): GTSNPN, SVGIG (reference sequence). The CDR3 runs 13 residues. V gave up 5 bases and J gave up 1 base; unmatched junction bases: 2. The CDR3 region is CAWGTGRNTEAFF. The CDR3 DNA reads as TGTGCCTGGGGGACAGGGAGGAACACTGAAGCTTTCTTT.

The V call is TRBV7-3, the J call TRBJ2-1; 14 positions agree with TRBD2. Germline V gives CDR1 SGHTA, CDR2 FQGTGA. Unmatched junction bases numbered 3, after V lost 5 bases and J lost 9 bases. This CDR3 comprises 14 residues. DNA of the CDR3: TGTGCCAGCAGCCCGGGACTAGCGGGGGTTGAGCAGTTCTTC. It encodes CASSPGLAGVEQFF. Filled out from reference TRBV7-3 and TRBJ2-1, the complete variable domain reads GAGVSQTPSNKVTEKGKYVELRCDPISGHTALYWYRQSLGQGPEFLIYFQGTGAADDSGLPNDRFFAVRPEGSVSTLKIQRTERGDSAVYLCASSPGLAGVEQFFGPGTRLTVL.